This is a list of T cell receptor beta chains from one sample in a study of blood T cell repertoires in COVID-19. TCRdb keeps only in-frame clones here, not all; method: immunoSEQ multiplex PCR. The data contain approximately 250,000 clones, around 90% of them seen just once; the ten biggest clones take up around 5%. Material for sequencing was peripheral blood. The receptors stem from a woman aged 60-70 years with COVID-19, enrolled during active disease. The CDR3 runs from the conserved cysteine through the conserved F or W. Fields, in order: V gene, J gene, D gene, clone size, CDR3 protein, CDR3 DNA. The D gene is left open where the match is weak. Rows give clone size only sometimes, using once, few, many, or a class for an expanded clone.

TRBV5-4,TRBJ2-5,TRBD2,NA,CASSPGLAGVETQYF,TGTGCCAGCAGCCCGGGACTAGCGGGAGTAGAGACCCAGTACTTC
TRBV24-1,TRBJ2-2,TRBD2,NA,CATSEIAGGPDTGELFF,TGTGCCACCAGTGAGATAGCGGGAGGGCCCGACACCGGGGAGCTGTTTTTT
TRBV10-3,TRBJ1-2,TRBD1,NA,CAISGQGGNWGYTF,TGTGCCATCAGTGGACAGGGGGGCAATTGGGGCTACACCTTC
TRBV6-2/TRBV6-3,TRBJ1-2,NA,NA,CASSRRAAGYTF,TGTGCCAGCAGTAGGAGGGCTGCCGGCTACACCTTC
TRBV19,TRBJ1-5,TRBD1,NA,CASRGQGASNQPQHF,TGTGCCAGTAGGGGACAGGGGGCTAGCAATCAGCCCCAGCATTTT
TRBV10-3,TRBJ2-4,NA,NA,CAISEGGRAKNIQYF,TGTGCCATCAGTGAAGGGGGTAGGGCCAAAAACATTCAGTACTTC
TRBV15,TRBJ1-1,NA,NA,CATSPRRGRNTEAFF,TGTGCCACCAGCCCAAGGAGGGGCAGGAACACTGAAGCTTTCTTT
TRBV28,TRBJ2-1,TRBD2,NA,CASALSGRALDEQFF,TGTGCCAGCGCCCTGAGCGGGAGGGCCTTGGATGAGCAGTTCTTC
TRBV29-1,TRBJ2-5,NA,NA,CSVERGGVTETQYF,TGCAGCGTAGAAAGGGGGGGAGTAACAGAGACCCAGTACTTC
TRBV4-1,TRBJ1-5,NA,NA,CASSQDGGARQPQHF,TGCGCCAGCAGCCAAGATGGAGGGGCAAGGCAGCCCCAGCATTTT
TRBV29-1,TRBJ2-1,TRBD2,NA,CSVEASGRADLLNEQFF,TGCAGCGTTGAGGCTAGCGGGAGGGCCGATCTCCTCAATGAGCAGTTCTTC
TRBV5-4,TRBJ2-1,TRBD1,NA,CASSPGQGTVEQFF,TGTGCCAGCAGCCCTGGACAGGGCACGGTTGAGCAGTTCTTC
TRBV30,TRBJ2-2,NA,once,CAWSVVTPGGTGELFF,TGTGCCTGGAGTGTAGTCACCCCAGGGGGGACCGGGGAGCTGTTTTTT
TRBV5-6,TRBJ2-3,NA,NA,CASSPRGYSTDTQYF,TGTGCCAGCAGCCCTAGGGGGTATAGCACAGATACGCAGTATTTT
TRBV7-9,TRBJ1-2,NA,NA,CASSLSDRTSGGYTF,TGTGCCAGCAGCTTATCCGACAGGACCTCCGGTGGCTACACCTTC
TRBV14,TRBJ1-3,TRBD1,NA,CASSQPLKGQPAGNTIYF,TGTGCCAGCAGCCAACCATTAAAGGGACAGCCTGCTGGAAACACCATATATTTT
TRBV2,TRBJ2-2,NA,NA,CASKVLAVPTGELFF,TGTGCCAGCAAAGTCCTCGCGGTTCCCACCGGGGAGCTGTTTTTT
TRBV30,TRBJ1-6,TRBD1,few,CAWRGDSGNSPLHF,TGTGCCTGGAGGGGGGACAGCGGTAATTCACCCCTCCACTTT
TRBV7-2,TRBJ1-5,NA,NA,CASSPRPSNQPQHF,TGTGCCAGCAGCCCCCGTCCTAGCAATCAGCCCCAGCATTTT
TRBV28,TRBJ1-2,TRBD1,NA,CASRTGGNYGYTF,TGTGCCAGCAGGACAGGGGGAAACTATGGCTACACCTTC
TRBV5-8,TRBJ2-1,NA,NA,CASRKRGTDNEQFF,TGTGCCAGCAGAAAACGGGGGACTGACAATGAGCAGTTCTTC
TRBV11-2,TRBJ2-7,TRBD2,NA,CASSLNGAAGVLYEQYF,TGTGCCAGCAGCTTGAATGGGGCAGCGGGAGTTTTGTACGAGCAGTACTTC
TRBV7-2,TRBJ1-3,TRBD1,NA,CASSFTGTGIGNTIYF,TGTGCCAGCAGCTTCACCGGGACAGGGATTGGAAACACCATATATTTT
TRBV7-2,TRBJ2-1,NA,NA,CASSLPSLADIYNEQFF,TGTGCCAGCAGCTTACCGTCACTAGCAGACATTTACAATGAGCAGTTCTTC
TRBV30,TRBJ1-5,NA,NA,CAWSGQTDQPQHF,TGTGCCTGGAGTGGACAGACTGATCAGCCCCAGCATTTT
TRBV19,TRBJ2-2,NA,NA,CASSRQIRWLGELFF,TGTGCCAGTAGTAGACAGATCCGCTGGTTGGGGGAGCTGTTTTTT
TRBV19,TRBJ2-3,TRBD2,NA,CASRDHGLGRTDTQYF,TGTGCCAGTAGAGACCACGGACTAGGCCGCACAGATACGCAGTATTTT
TRBV30,TRBJ2-1,NA,NA,CAWRPAGRRNEQFF,TGTGCCTGGAGGCCCGCGGGGAGAAGGAATGAGCAGTTCTTC
TRBV18,TRBJ2-3,NA,NA,CASSPLRGADTQYF,TGTGCCAGCTCACCACTACGGGGTGCAGATACGCAGTATTTT
TRBV9,TRBJ2-5,TRBD2,NA,CASSAPGLAGEETQYF,TGTGCCAGCAGCGCTCCGGGACTAGCGGGAGAAGAGACCCAGTACTTC
TRBV9,TRBJ2-1,TRBD2,NA,CASSLSGLAAYNEQFF,TGTGCCAGCAGCTTGTCGGGACTAGCAGCCTACAATGAGCAGTTCTTC
TRBV5-1,TRBJ2-2,NA,NA,CASSLDEGGRTGELFF,TGCGCCAGCAGCTTGGACGAGGGAGGAAGGACCGGGGAGCTGTTTTTT
TRBV9,TRBJ2-7,NA,NA,CASSVGRGGSSEQYF,TGTGCCAGCAGCGTAGGAAGGGGAGGTTCGTCTGAGCAGTACTTC
TRBV6-1,TRBJ2-4,NA,once,CASSEYTRRENIQYF,TGTGCCAGCAGTGAATACACGCGCCGGGAAAACATTCAGTACTTC
TRBV7-2,TRBJ1-1,NA,NA,CASSAGRTNTEAFF,TGTGCCAGCAGCGCGGGACGGACGAACACTGAAGCTTTCTTT
TRBV14,TRBJ2-3,TRBD2,NA,CASSQTTGTSATYTQYF,TGTGCCAGCAGCCAAACGACCGGGACTAGCGCCACATATACGCAGTATTTT
TRBV24-1,TRBJ2-5,TRBD2,NA,CATSDPSGTGETQYF,TGTGCCACCAGTGATCCTAGCGGGACGGGGGAGACCCAGTACTTC
TRBV5-5,TRBJ2-3,NA,NA,CASSLATGYTDTQYF,TGTGCCAGCAGCTTGGCCACCGGGTACACAGATACGCAGTATTTT
TRBV7-2,TRBJ2-6,NA,NA,CASSPKTGSGANVLTF,TGTGCCAGCAGCCCCAAGACAGGCTCTGGGGCCAACGTCCTGACTTTC
TRBV21-1,TRBJ1-5,NA,NA,CASSDGQGAGQPQHF,TGTGCCAGCAGCGACGGACAGGGGGCGGGTCAGCCCCAGCATTTT
TRBV28,TRBJ2-4,TRBD1,NA,CASRNRGIAKNIQYF,TGTGCCAGCAGGAACAGGGGGATAGCCAAAAACATTCAGTACTTC
TRBV18,TRBJ1-2,TRBD1,NA,CASSRDRGNYGYTF,TGTGCCAGCTCTCGGGACAGGGGGAACTATGGCTACACCTTC
TRBV11-2,TRBJ2-7,NA,NA,CASSFSSVLPYEQYF,TGTGCCAGCAGCTTTTCTAGCGTATTACCCTACGAGCAGTACTTC
TRBV30,TRBJ1-1,TRBD1,few,CAWRDRANTEAFF,TGTGCCTGGAGGGACAGGGCGAACACTGAAGCTTTCTTT
TRBV19,TRBJ1-1,NA,NA,CASSIGGAEAFF,TGTGCCAGTAGTATAGGGGGAGCTGAAGCTTTCTTT
TRBV29-1,TRBJ2-7,NA,NA,CSVEKGLYEQYF,TGCAGCGTTGAAAAGGGACTGTACGAGCAGTACTTC
TRBV7-9,TRBJ2-5,NA,NA,CASSHPGVLETQYF,TGTGCCAGCAGCCACCCGGGAGTTCTGGAGACCCAGTACTTC
TRBV18,TRBJ2-7,TRBD1,NA,CASSRDRERGYEQYF,TGTGCCAGCTCACGGGACAGGGAAAGGGGATACGAGCAGTACTTC
TRBV2,TRBJ2-2,TRBD2,NA,CASREGLANTGELFF,TGTGCCAGCAGGGAGGGACTAGCCAACACCGGGGAGCTGTTTTTT
TRBV19,TRBJ2-1,TRBD2,NA,CASRYASGRAHEQFF,TGTGCCAGTAGGTACGCTAGCGGGAGGGCCCATGAGCAGTTCTTC
TRBV19,TRBJ1-2,TRBD1,NA,CASSRGQGANYGYTF,TGTGCCAGTAGTAGAGGACAGGGAGCTAACTATGGCTACACCTTC
TRBV4-1,TRBJ2-5,NA,NA,CASSLSRGGETQYF,TGCGCCAGCAGCCTGAGCCGTGGGGGGGAGACCCAGTACTTC
TRBV29-1,TRBJ1-1,TRBD1,NA,CSVEGDRNTEAFF,TGCAGCGTTGAAGGGGACAGGAACACTGAAGCTTTCTTT
TRBV28,TRBJ1-6,NA,once,CASSLNGGRDSPLHF,TGTGCCAGCAGTCTAAACGGGGGTAGGGATTCACCCCTCCACTTT
TRBV19,TRBJ1-5,TRBD1,NA,CASSRFGQAPRQPQHF,TGTGCCAGTAGTAGGTTTGGACAGGCTCCCAGGCAGCCCCAGCATTTT
TRBV5-1,TRBJ1-1,NA,NA,CASSFAGNSGTEAFF,TGCGCCAGCAGCTTTGCAGGGAATTCAGGAACTGAAGCTTTCTTT
TRBV5-5,TRBJ2-7,NA,NA,CASSSSRGGTSYEQYF,TGTGCCAGCAGCTCCAGTCGGGGCGGGACTTCCTACGAGCAGTACTTC
TRBV12-3/TRBV12-4,TRBJ2-5,NA,NA,CASRQGLQETQYF,TGTGCCAGCAGACAGGGCCTCCAAGAGACCCAGTACTTC
TRBV4-2,TRBJ1-2,NA,NA,CASSQDPRLYGYTF,TGTGCCAGCAGCCAAGACCCCAGGCTCTATGGCTACACCTTC